This T cell receptor (beta chain) stems from a study of T cell responses to AZD1222 COVID-19 vaccine. Libraries were prepared by immunoSEQ multiplex PCR; TCRdb keeps only in-frame clonotypes and omits some of them. The sample has fewer than 140,000 clones; 80% to 95% are singletons. Findings and caveats of the study: Per reports, nearly half of all spike-specific TCRs target regions that are unmutated in variants. Just a handful of people given AZD1222 tested seropositive at baseline. Repertoires were sampled only after the peak T cell response.

V lost 8 bases and J 4 bases, leaving 11 bases between the germline ends. The CDR3 is 12 amino acids. Second doses were pooled across both intervals (about 4 or about 12 weeks). This clone was counted a single time. Its target is unknown. The chain joins TRBV12-3 or TRBV12-4 to TRBJ1-2; the D gene is possibly TRBD1 (5 bases). The source was peripheral blood, collected 28 days after the second AZD1222 dose. This sequence was found in an adult who received the AZD1222 COVID-19 vaccine. The CDR3 region has the DNA TGTGCCAGCCGCCCGGGGGTCTATGGCTACACCTTC. It specifies CASRPGVYGYTF.